This T cell receptor (beta chain) was recovered during a study of cytotoxic CD8 clonotypes in ibrutinib-treated CLL. Overall study context: The group held over nine relapsed/refractory and about 15 treatment-naive patients, with some 17 IGHV unmutated. Study observations and caveats: Clonality, elevated at ibrutinib response, dropped back toward baseline at progression. Circulating CD8+ T-cell counts were tracked by baseline clonality, which exceeded that of age-matched healthy donors. Private clonotypes, not public ones, expanded at ibrutinib response.

Assay used: immunoSEQ multiplex PCR; TCRdb lists only in-frame clones, some missing. The table has approximately 80,000 clones, around 84% seen once; the top ten hold around 5%. This CDR3 comprises 14 residues. V was cut by 6 bases and J by 12 bases, with 21 bases left in between. Germline loops: CDR1 SGHTA, CDR2 FQGNSA. Comment on this clone: Antigen unknown.

The chain couples TRBV7-2 to TRBJ2-1, with TRBD2 as a possible D gene (6 bases). The sample was PBMCs, taken before ibrutinib treatment. The sequence was collected from a human donor with chronic lymphocytic leukemia. CDR3 region: CASRPGVAEPWQFF. The CDR3, as DNA: TGTGCCAGCAGACCCGGGGTAGCGGAGCCGTGGCAGTTCTTC.